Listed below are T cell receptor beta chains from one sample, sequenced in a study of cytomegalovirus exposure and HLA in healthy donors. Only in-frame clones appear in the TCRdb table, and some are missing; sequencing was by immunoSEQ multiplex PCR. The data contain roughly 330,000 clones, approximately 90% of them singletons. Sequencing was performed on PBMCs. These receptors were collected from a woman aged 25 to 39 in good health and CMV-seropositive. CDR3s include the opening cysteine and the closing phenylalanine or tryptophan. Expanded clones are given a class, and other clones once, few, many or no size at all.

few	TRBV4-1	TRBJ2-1	CASSQDARYDEQFF
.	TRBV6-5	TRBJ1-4	CASSRGDRGAEKLFF
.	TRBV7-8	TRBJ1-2	CASSLGTHGYTF
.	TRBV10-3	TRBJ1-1	CAISEGGGSTEAFF
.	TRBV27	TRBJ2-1	CASSPQGLAALNEQFF
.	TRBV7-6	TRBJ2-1	CASSPYGYNEQFF
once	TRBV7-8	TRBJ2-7	CASSLRAGYEQYF
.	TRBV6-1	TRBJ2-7	CASHRQEFYEQYF
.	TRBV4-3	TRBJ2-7	CASSQGSYEQYF
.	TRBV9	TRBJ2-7	CASNGGGPGYEQYF
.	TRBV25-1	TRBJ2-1	CASSSLGTPIPNEQFF
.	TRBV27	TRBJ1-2	CASSSYGTATGYTF
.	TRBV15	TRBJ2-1	CATSRDWTSGYNEQFF
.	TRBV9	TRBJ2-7	CASSVEGFGGEQYF
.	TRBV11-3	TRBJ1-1	CASSPGTGEDTEAFF
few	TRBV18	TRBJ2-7	CASSPRVSTYEQYF
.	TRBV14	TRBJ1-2	CASSPGLYGYTF
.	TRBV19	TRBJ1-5	CASSGAGYSNQPQHF
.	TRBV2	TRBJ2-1	CASSERPGGEQFF
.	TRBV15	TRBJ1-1	CATSRVPGQGLTEAFF
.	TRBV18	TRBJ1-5	CASSPRQGVNQPQHF
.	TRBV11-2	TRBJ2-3	CASSLVGGGSTDTQYF
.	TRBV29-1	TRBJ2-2	CSVEQGSGELFF
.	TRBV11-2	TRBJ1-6	CASSASLAWGTANNSPLHF
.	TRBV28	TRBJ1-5	CASSFEGGQPQHF
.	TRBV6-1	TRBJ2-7	CASSEAQGGMYEQYF
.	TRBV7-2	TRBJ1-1	CASSDAGEAFF
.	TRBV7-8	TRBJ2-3	CASSPIGLAGGDTQYF
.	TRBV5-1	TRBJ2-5	CASSLSGGRETQYF
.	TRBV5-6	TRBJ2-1	CASSPGEGLNEQFF
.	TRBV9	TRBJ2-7	CASSAGTLYEQYF
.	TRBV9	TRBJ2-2	CASSVIGTDGELFF
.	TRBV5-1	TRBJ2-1	CASSLGGASYNEQFF
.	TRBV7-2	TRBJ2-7	CASSSTAHRSEQYF
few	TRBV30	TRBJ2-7	CAWSQGTEQYF
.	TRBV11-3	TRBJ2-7	CASRGNYEQYF
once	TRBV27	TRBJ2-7	CASSLSWTDQFPYEQYF
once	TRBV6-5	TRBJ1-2	CASSYDGVEGYTF
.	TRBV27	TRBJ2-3	CASSLFGTDTQYF
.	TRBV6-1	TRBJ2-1	CASSAGRFDEQFF
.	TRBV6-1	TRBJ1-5	CASSEVLQVRGNQPQHF
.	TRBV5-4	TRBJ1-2	CASSQRGPANYGYTF
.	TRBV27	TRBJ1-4	CASSLSFSTNEKLFF
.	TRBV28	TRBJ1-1	CASSAPGNSRGTEAFF
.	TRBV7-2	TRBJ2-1	CASSARAWNEQFF
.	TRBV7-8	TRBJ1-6	CASSPRGGLSRNSPLHF
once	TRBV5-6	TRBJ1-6	CASSLRGREDSPLHF